These 27 T cell receptor beta chains were sequenced from one sample in a study of T cell changes during pregnancy in multiple sclerosis. Assay used: immunoSEQ multiplex PCR; TCRdb lists only in-frame clones, some missing. This table holds about 100,000 clones, roughly nine tenths found once. Material: peripheral blood, obtained in the second trimester of pregnancy. Source of these receptors: a female donor in good health, enrolled as a control in a pregnancy study.

The chain uses TRBV15 and TRBJ1-6, with 11 positions matching TRBD1. The junction had 1 base not matched to a gene; V was cut back by 1 base and J by 8 bases. Germline CDR1 and CDR2: LNHNV and YYDKDF (reference sequence). The CDR3 has 15 amino acids. The CDR3 region has the DNA TGTGCCACCAGCAGAGCGGGACAGGGGGATTCACCCCTCCACTTT. Residues: CATSRAGQGDSPLHF. Drawing the rest from reference TRBV15 and TRBJ1-6, the complete variable domain is DAMVIQNPRYQVTQFGKPVTLSCSQTLNHNVMYWYQQKSSQAPKLLFHYYDKDFNNEADTPDNFQSRRPNTSFCFLDIRSPGLGDTAMYLCATSRAGQGDSPLHFGNGTRLTVT.

The rearrangement joins TRBV4-3 to TRBJ1-5; TRBD1 is a possible D gene (5 bases). Germline V gene sequence: CDR1 LGHNA, CDR2 YSLEER. The CDR3 length is 15 residues. V dropped 0 bases and J dropped 5 bases, with 11 bases sitting between them. The CDR3 region is CASSQDSGPHQPQHF. CDR3 nucleotide sequence: TGCGCCAGCAGCCAAGATTCAGGGCCTCATCAGCCCCAGCATTTT.

This clone has a handful of counts. The chain couples TRBV27 to TRBJ2-5; 12 bases line up with TRBD1. The V segment lost 4 bases and the J segment 5 bases; nucleotides outside the gene matches: 5. CDR3 length: 15 residues. Per the germline V gene, CDR1 is MNHEY and CDR2 is SMNVEV (reference sequence). The CDR3 nucleotides are TGTGCCAGCAGTTGGGGGACAGGGGGCCGGGAGACCCAGTACTTC. It encodes CASSWGTGGRETQYF.

V and J are TRBV5-1 and TRBJ1-5; TRBD1 agrees at 9 bases. Per the germline V gene, CDR1 is SGHRS and CDR2 is YFSETQ. The CDR3 runs to 16 residues. Trimming cost V 0 bases and J 5 bases; bases outside gene matches: 6. The CDR3 loop is CASSLGTGQGHQPQHF. CDR3 nucleotides: TGCGCCAGCAGCTTGGGGACGGGACAGGGTCATCAGCCCCAGCATTTT.

This rearrangement joins TRBV4-3 to TRBJ2-1; D is unresolved. The CDR3 extends over 13 amino acids. The V gene lost 2 bases and the J gene lost 4 bases, with 6 bases spanning the gap. CDR1 is LGHNA, CDR2 YSLEER, per germline. The DNA for the CDR3 is TGCGCCAGCAGCCAACGTCCTTACAATGAGCAGTTCTTC. Its protein is CASSQRPYNEQFF.

The chain has TRBV28 and TRBJ1-2, with 7 bases aligning to TRBD1. Trimming took 6 bases from V and 4 from J; bases not matched to a gene: 8. The germline V gene has CDR1 MDHEN and CDR2 SYDVKM. This CDR3 has 14 residues. The CDR3, as DNA: TGTGCCAGCAGGATACAGGGGTGGGCCTATGGCTACACCTTC. This gives the protein CASRIQGWAYGYTF.

The chain has TRBV27 and TRBJ2-1; D gene uncertain. The V and J ends lost 6 bases and 5 bases respectively, with 8 bases between them. This CDR3 contains 12 residues. Germline loops: CDR1 MNHEY, CDR2 SMNVEV (reference sequence). The CDR3 sequence: CASSHNNNEQFF. As DNA, the CDR3 is TGTGCCAGCAGCCACAACAACAATGAGCAGTTCTTC.

This chain connects TRBV4-3 to TRBJ2-2; 8 nucleotides match TRBD2. The CDR3 extends over 16 amino acids. V was clipped by 1 base and J by 2 bases; unmatched bases: 3. In germline, CDR1 is LGHNA, CDR2 YSLEER. The CDR3 DNA sequence: TGCGCCAGCAGCCAAGGCGGGAGGCCCAACACCGGGGAGCTGTTTTTT. This sequence encodes CASSQGGRPNTGELFF.

The rearrangement joins TRBV6-4 to TRBJ1-1; D perhaps matches TRBD1 (5 bases). V was pared by 4 bases and J by 4 bases, with 16 bases between. The CDR3 covers 15 residues. From germline, CDR1 is MRHNA and CDR2 SNTAGT. CDR3 in amino acids: CASSAAPGGITEAFF. The CDR3 nucleotides are TGTGCCAGCAGTGCGGCTCCGGGGGGAATCACTGAAGCTTTCTTT.

The rearrangement links TRBV11-3 to TRBJ2-7; TRBD1 is a possible D gene (5 bases). V lost 2 bases, J lost 7 bases, and 12 bases lay in between. The CDR3 has 13 amino acids. Germline V lookup: CDR1 SGHNT, CDR2 YENEEA. In nucleotides, the CDR3 is TGTGCCAGCAGCTTATACTTCAGGGAAGAGCAGTACTTC. Protein sequence: CASSLYFREEQYF.

The V and J genes are TRBV14 and TRBJ1-2, with D perhaps matching TRBD1 (5 bases). The CDR3 consists of 15 residues. V lost 3 bases, J lost 5 bases, and 16 bases lay in between. CDR1 SGHDN and CDR2 FVKESK come from the germline V gene. The DNA for the CDR3 is TGTGCCAGCAGCCAGGACGCGTCGGGGGGGTATGGCTACACCTTC. It translates to CASSQDASGGYGYTF.

V is TRBV6-6 and J is TRBJ1-1, with D hard to call. Between the trimmed V and J ends, which lost 6 bases and 1 base, there was a span of 3 bases. Germline lookup yields CDR1 MNHNY and CDR2 SVGAGI (reference sequence). The CDR3 runs to 11 residues. Here the CDR3 reads CASRQNTEAFF. In nucleotides, the CDR3 is TGTGCCAGCAGACAGAACACTGAAGCTTTCTTT.

The chain carries TRBV7-8 and TRBJ2-3, with unresolved D. This CDR3 is 13 amino acids long. CDR1 is SGHVS and CDR2 is FQNEAQ in the germline V gene. V was trimmed by 7 bases and J by 4 bases, leaving 12 bases between them. CDR3 sequence: CASTLVSADTQYF. The CDR3, as DNA: TGTGCCAGCACCCTCGTTTCAGCAGATACGCAGTATTTT.

The chain uses TRBV6-1 and TRBJ2-2; maybe TRBD1 (6 bases). Between the trimmed V and J ends, which lost 7 bases and 6 bases, there was a span of 12 bases. Germline CDR1 MNHNS, CDR2 SASEGT. The CDR3 runs 13 residues. CDR3 protein: CASTRTVAGELFF. The CDR3 nucleotides read TGTGCCAGCACACGGACAGTGGCCGGGGAGCTGTTTTTT.

This chain uses TRBV5-4 with TRBJ2-1; a weak D match, TRBD2 (5 bases). The CDR3 is 15 residues long. Germline loops: CDR1 SGHNT, CDR2 YYREEE (reference sequence). V lost 4 bases and J 8 bases, leaving 19 bases between the germline ends. CDR3 DNA sequence: TGTGCCAGCAGCACCGGACTGGATTTGTCGGATGAGCAGTTCTTC. It codes for CASSTGLDLSDEQFF.

This chain uses TRBV10-1 with TRBJ2-1; the match to TRBD2 covers 10 bases. Germline-derived CDR1 and CDR2 are WNHNN and SYGVQD (reference sequence). J was trimmed by 5 bases and V by 5 bases; bases with no gene match: 3. This CDR3 is built from 14 residues. The chain's CDR3 is CASSPAGGDNEQFF. The CDR3 DNA sequence: TGCGCCAGCAGTCCAGCGGGAGGGGACAATGAGCAGTTCTTC.

The chain employs TRBV6-5 and TRBJ1-2; D perhaps matches TRBD1 (5 bases). V lost 3 bases and J lost 4, with 12 bases in between. From germline, CDR1 is MNHEY and CDR2 SVGAGI. CDR3 length: 14 amino acids. CDR3 region: CASSYRRGGYGYTF. The CDR3, as DNA: TGTGCCAGCAGTTATAGGAGGGGCGGCTATGGCTACACCTTC.

The CDR3 sequence is CASSFQGVSNQPQHF. The CDR3 nucleotides are TGTGCCAGCAGCTTTCAGGGTGTTAGCAATCAGCCCCAGCATTTT. The chain links TRBV7-2 to TRBJ1-5, with D possibly TRBD1 on 5 matching bases. Germline assignment: CDR1 SGHTA and CDR2 FQGNSA. The CDR3 consists of 15 residues. Trimming pared 3 bases from V and 0 bases from J, leaving 9 bases between.

This chain links TRBV5-8 with TRBJ1-4, with TRBD1 matching over 10 bases. The ends lost 0 bases at V and 6 bases at J; junction bases unmatched: 8. Per the germline V gene, CDR1 is SGHTS and CDR2 is YDEGEE. This CDR3 spans 17 amino acids. The CDR3 protein is CASSLGSYGTGDEKLFF. The DNA of the CDR3 is TGTGCCAGCAGCTTGGGCAGTTATGGGACAGGGGATGAAAAACTGTTTTTT.

This chain's CDR3 is CASTQGLGQVNQPQHF. Written as DNA, the CDR3 is TGTGCCAGCACCCAAGGGTTGGGACAGGTCAATCAGCCCCAGCATTTT. The rearrangement links TRBV7-2 to TRBJ1-5, with 8 nucleotides matching TRBD1. With 7 bases clipped from V and 3 bases from J, the junction kept 11 bases outside the gene matches. Germline V gene data show CDR1 as SGHTA and CDR2 as FQGNSA. The CDR3 runs 16 residues.

The chain links TRBV15 to TRBJ2-1; 10 bases fit TRBD2. J gave up 7 bases and V 1 base, and 13 bases lay outside the gene matches. Germline V gene sequence: CDR1 LNHNV, CDR2 YYDKDF (reference sequence). The CDR3 length is 18 residues. The CDR3 sequence: CATSRGGPAGGPGNEQFF. The CDR3 bases are TGTGCCACCAGCAGAGGGGGGCCAGCGGGAGGGCCGGGGAATGAGCAGTTCTTC.

The CDR3 protein is CASSLGTGWNSNQPQHF. CDR3 in DNA: TGTGCCAGCAGTTTAGGGACAGGGTGGAATAGCAATCAGCCCCAGCATTTT. J is TRBJ1-5 and V is TRBV28; 9 bases are shared with TRBD1. V was pared by 2 bases and J by 0 bases, with 5 bases of the junction left unmatched. From germline, CDR1 is MDHEN and CDR2 SYDVKM. The CDR3 is 17 residues long.

This sequence joins TRBV6-6 and TRBJ1-1, with D possibly being TRBD1 (6 bases). Per germline, CDR1 MNHNY and CDR2 SVGAGI (reference sequence). CDR3 size: 14 residues. Trimming took off 6 bases at V and 0 bases at J, with 11 bases between the two ends. This CDR3 reads CASRLGTLNTEAFF. For the CDR3, the DNA is TGTGCCAGCAGACTCGGGACACTGAACACTGAAGCTTTCTTT.

The chain joins TRBV9 to TRBJ1-2; 7 bases fit TRBD1. The V gene's germline CDR1 is SGDLS and CDR2 YYNGEE. The CDR3 is made up of 15 amino acids. V trimming: 8 bases; J trimming: 8 bases; junction bases outside the gene matches: 18. CDR3 loop: CARAIAPGTAKGYTF. The CDR3 bases are TGTGCCAGAGCCATAGCCCCCGGGACAGCCAAAGGCTACACCTTC.

The chain joins TRBV10-3 to TRBJ2-7, with 9 bases lining up with TRBD1. Trimming cost V 2 bases and J 3 bases; bases outside gene matches: 8. The CDR3 is made up of 16 amino acids. Per germline, CDR1 ENHRY and CDR2 SYGVKD. The DNA for the CDR3 is TGTGCCATCAGTGAGACCCTGGGACAGGGACACTACGAGCAGTACTTC. This sequence encodes CAISETLGQGHYEQYF.

This chain links TRBV29-1 with TRBJ2-1; D gene unclear. V shed 1 base and J shed 1 base, with 8 bases lying between them. Germline CDR1 reads SQVTM; CDR2 reads ANQGSEA. The length of the CDR3 is 14 residues. CDR3 in amino acids: CSVEGVRSYNEQFF. The CDR3 nucleotides are TGCAGCGTTGAAGGGGTCAGGTCCTACAATGAGCAGTTCTTC.

J is TRBJ2-2 and V is TRBV4-3; D gene ambiguous. In germline, CDR1 is LGHNA, CDR2 YSLEER. With 2 bases removed from V and 4 bases from J, the gap between germline ends came to 11 bases. The CDR3 totals 15 residues. In DNA form, the CDR3 reads TGCGCCAGCAGCCAACAGACGTCGGGCACCGGGGAGCTGTTTTTT. It codes for CASSQQTSGTGELFF.